This TCR beta chain was captured by sequencing in a study of cytomegalovirus exposure and HLA in healthy donors. Study-level points and caveats: The listing of roughly 160 TCR beta chains classed them as cytomegalovirus-associated. Rarity marked most TCR sequences, yet some public TCRs occurred in many donors. A classifier reportedly called cytomegalovirus status with high sensitivity and specificity.

Data came from immunoSEQ multiplex PCR; TCRdb stores just in-frame clones and leaves some out. The sample includes approximately 150,000 clones, about 87% of them seen just once. In germline, CDR1 is MNHEY, CDR2 SVGAGI. The CDR3 consists of 11 residues. V was clipped by 6 bases and J by 7 bases, with 10 bases between them. On this clone: Its target is unknown.

The V gene is TRBV6-5, the J gene TRBJ2-7; the D gene is possibly TRBD2 (5 bases). Sequencing input: PBMCs. This clonotype was sampled from a woman aged 25 to 39 in good health and CMV-seronegative. Here the CDR3 reads CASRQSGEQYF. For the CDR3, the DNA is TGTGCCAGCAGGCAGTCGGGGGAGCAGTACTTC.